Below, 29 T cell receptor beta chains from the same sample are listed, as sequenced in a study of shared clonotypes between healthy human individuals (dated by TCRdb to 2018 to 2021). The library relied on the immunoSEQ multiplex PCR assay. The source is immuneACCESS, and TCRdb retained only in-frame sequences with V and J called. Part of the clones is not carried over; for the studies checked, unresolved V genes explain less than half of this, and the remainder is unexplained. A total of about a million clones appear in this sample, about 80% of them only once. The ten largest clones take up about 1.5% of the sample. The sequenced material came from memory CD4+ T cells sorted from blood. Interpreted using the paper, the cell subset or site label stands for: CD45RA-negative fraction. The receptors come from a man in his late teens or twenties in good health.

This sequence joins TRBV5-1 and TRBJ2-7, with 7 bases identical to TRBD1. V lost 0 bases, J lost 3 bases, and 3 bases stayed unmatched. CDR3 length: 14 residues. CDR1 and CDR2 from the germline V gene are SGHRS and YFSETQ. CDR3 loop: CASSLGQGDYEQYF. CDR3 DNA sequence: TGCGCCAGCAGCTTGGGGCAGGGGGACTACGAGCAGTACTTC.

The V gene is TRBV7-2, the J gene TRBJ1-2; TRBD1 might be the D (6 bases). Per the germline V gene, CDR1 is SGHTA and CDR2 is FQGNSA. The CDR3 spans 13 residues. V was cut by 5 bases and J by 6 bases, with 13 bases left in between. Here the CDR3 reads CASSPDRLNGYTF. DNA of the CDR3: TGTGCCAGCAGCCCCGACAGGCTAAATGGCTACACCTTC. The full variable domain, rest sourced from reference TRBV7-2 and TRBJ1-2, is GAGVSQSPSNKVTEKGKDVELRCDPISGHTALYWYRQSLGQGLEFLIYFQGNSAPDKSGLPSDRFSAERTGGSVSTLTIQRTQQEDSAVYLCASSPDRLNGYTFGSGTRLTVV.

This clone has only a few counts. This chain joins TRBV29-1 and TRBJ1-5, with D unresolved. V was pared by 5 bases and J by 5 bases, with 13 bases between. There are 13 residues in the CDR3. The germline V gene has CDR1 SQVTM and CDR2 ANQGSEA. The CDR3: CSVMFSLDQPQHF. CDR3 coding DNA: TGCAGCGTTATGTTCTCGTTGGATCAGCCCCAGCATTTT.

Note on this clone: Different DNA sequences within this sample yield the same CDR3. In DNA form, the CDR3 reads TGCAGCGTTGGACAGGGGGCGCGGACTGAAGCTTTCTTT. Translation gives CSVGQGARTEAFF. The chain is built from TRBV29-1 and TRBJ1-1, with 10 bases aligning to TRBD1. The CDR3 runs to 13 residues. CDR1 and CDR2 from the germline V gene are SQVTM and ANQGSEA. V gave up 4 bases and J gave up 5 bases; unmatched junction bases: 4.

The rearrangement uses TRBV7-2 and TRBJ2-5; D call uncertain. This CDR3 has 13 residues. Trimming cost V 0 bases and J 1 base, with 3 bases left between them. CDR1 SGHTA and CDR2 FQGNSA come from the germline V gene. CDR3 coding DNA: TGTGCCAGCAGCTTAGCCTCCCAAGAGACCCAGTACTTC. Amino acid sequence: CASSLASQETQYF.

V gene TRBV7-9 combines with J gene TRBJ2-7; TRBD2 agrees at 12 bases. The CDR3 consists of 15 residues. V lost 3 bases, J lost 4 bases, and 4 bases stayed unmatched. Germline CDR1 is SEHNR and CDR2 is FQNEAQ (reference sequence). This CDR3 is CASSFTGTSGYEQYF. In nucleotides, the CDR3 is TGTGCCAGCAGCTTTACCGGGACTAGCGGGTACGAGCAGTACTTC.

The genes are TRBV6-1 and TRBJ2-1; D is perhaps TRBD2 (5 bases). Deletions cut 6 bases from V and 4 bases from J, with 10 bases between. The germline CDR1 and CDR2 sequences are MNHNS and SASEGT. The CDR3 consists of 13 residues. The CDR3 reads CASRAGLYNEQFF. CDR3 bases: TGTGCCAGCAGGGCAGGACTTTACAATGAGCAGTTCTTC.

The chain uses TRBV7-2 and TRBJ2-1; 9 positions agree with TRBD2. After removal of 3 bases from V and 7 bases from J, the junction contained 7 bases not matched to a gene. The CDR3 is made up of 15 amino acids. In germline, CDR1 is SGHTA, CDR2 FQGNSA. CDR3 nucleotide sequence: TGTGCCAGCAGCTTCTACCTGAGCGGGAGGAATGAGCAGTTCTTC. It codes for CASSFYLSGRNEQFF.

CDR3 bases: TGTGCCAGCAGTTTAGAGGGGCGAACACAAGAGACCCAGTACTTC. This codes for CASSLEGRTQETQYF. The rearrangement uses TRBV28 and TRBJ2-5; either TRBD1 or TRBD2 may supply D (5 bases each). CDR1 MDHEN and CDR2 SYDVKM come from the germline V gene. Trimming left V 2 bases short and J 2 bases short, with 12 bases between. The CDR3 spans 15 residues.

This clone was seen a handful of times. V and J are TRBV28 and TRBJ2-1; 9 bases agree with TRBD2. There are 15 residues in the CDR3. The J segment lost 9 bases and the V segment lost 5 bases, leaving 11 bases of the junction unmatched. Germline CDR1 and CDR2: MDHEN and SYDVKM. CDR3 loop: CASSAPLGGGVEQFF. For the CDR3, the DNA is TGTGCCAGCAGTGCCCCGCTGGGCGGGGGGGTTGAGCAGTTCTTC.

The chain uses TRBV11-2 and TRBJ1-1; D is uncertain. V lost 2 bases, J lost 5 bases, and 6 bases lay in between. CDR1 is SGHAT and CDR2 is FQNNGV in the germline V gene. CDR3 length equals 12 residues. This chain's CDR3 is CASSLLGTEAFF. The DNA for the CDR3 is TGTGCCAGCAGCTTACTGGGGACTGAAGCTTTCTTT.

This clone appeared a single time. V and J are TRBV6-5 and TRBJ2-3; D possibly corresponds to TRBD2 (6 bases). Germline V gene sequence: CDR1 MNHEY, CDR2 SVGAGI. The germline V and J ends were trimmed by 8 bases and 3 bases, with 15 bases remaining between them. The CDR3 sequence is 14 residues long. The CDR3 here is CASSRRGGTDTQYF. For the CDR3, the DNA is TGTGCCAGCTCCCGGAGGGGCGGAACAGATACGCAGTATTTT.

The rearrangement joins TRBV7-9 to TRBJ2-5, with TRBD1 identical over 7 bases. CDR3 length equals 16 residues. Losses at the gene ends were 5 bases for V and 6 bases for J; bases not matched to a gene: 15. Per germline, CDR1 SEHNR and CDR2 FQNEAQ (reference sequence). CDR3 residues: CASSPSALGGRKTQYF. The CDR3 DNA follows: TGTGCCAGCAGCCCCTCGGCTCTAGGGGGCAGAAAGACCCAGTACTTC.

V usage is TRBV2 and J usage is TRBJ2-3; D might be TRBD1 or TRBD2, each matching 6 bases. Per the germline V gene, CDR1 is SNHLY and CDR2 is FYNNEI. The CDR3 runs to 15 residues. Trimming removed 5 bases at V and 4 bases at J, with 16 bases between. The CDR3 sequence: CASSLTRGGPDTQYF. As DNA, the CDR3 is TGTGCCAGCAGTCTGACTAGAGGGGGACCAGATACGCAGTATTTT.

The chain links TRBV5-1 to TRBJ1-1, with D possibly TRBD1 on 6 matching bases. The CDR3 spans 15 residues. Between the trimmed V and J ends, which lost 3 bases and 6 bases, there was a span of 18 bases. The V gene's germline CDR1 is SGHRS and CDR2 YFSETQ. CDR3 sequence: CASSSSGVRGPEAFF. CDR3 DNA sequence: TGCGCCAGCAGCTCATCAGGGGTAAGAGGACCTGAAGCTTTCTTT.

The chain uses TRBV5-3 and TRBJ2-1, with D perhaps matching TRBD1 (6 bases). TRBV5-3 is known as an ORF, though its function is uncertain. CDR3 length: 16 amino acids. V gave up 0 bases and J gave up 0 bases, with 10 bases separating them. For the CDR3, the DNA is TGTGCCAGAAGCTTGGACAGGGAAAGCTCCTACAATGAGCAGTTCTTC. The encoded protein is CARSLDRESSYNEQFF.

This clone was seen a handful of times. The chain links TRBV6-5 to TRBJ2-7; 8 bases match TRBD2. The CDR3 spans 12 residues. Germline trimming cut 3 bases from V and 9 bases from J; bases unmatched to any gene: 4. The germline gives CDR1 MNHEY, CDR2 SVGAGI. The CDR3, as DNA: TGTGCCAGCAGTTATGTAGCGGGACCGCAGTACTTC. Amino acid sequence: CASSYVAGPQYF.

The chain joins TRBV4-3 to TRBJ2-3; 8 bases map to TRBD2. The CDR3 consists of 15 residues. V shed 6 bases and J 0 bases; nucleotides not matched to a gene: 5. The V gene's germline CDR1 is LGHNA and CDR2 YSLEER. The CDR3 DNA reads as TGCGCCAGCAGTCCTAGCGGGTCTAGCACAGATACGCAGTATTTT. As protein: CASSPSGSSTDTQYF.

The rearrangement uses TRBV4-1 and TRBJ1-5; D is undetermined. The CDR3 spans 19 residues. Germline lookup yields CDR1 MGHRA and CDR2 YSYEKL. Between the trimmed V and J ends, which lost 0 bases and 0 bases, there was a span of 18 bases. CDR3 in DNA: TGCGCCAGCAGCCAAGATTGTCCGATGACACCTTATAGCAATCAGCCCCAGCATTTT. Protein sequence: CASSQDCPMTPYSNQPQHF.

The chain has TRBV9 and TRBJ1-2; D is uncertain. Germline assignment: CDR1 SGDLS and CDR2 YYNGEE. The CDR3 has 14 residues. The V and J ends lost 0 bases and 7 bases respectively, with 13 bases between them. CDR3 in DNA: TGTGCCAGCAGCGTAGGTGGCCCGCCGGCTGGCTACACCTTC. Protein product: CASSVGGPPAGYTF.

The chain joins TRBV10-2 to TRBJ2-3, with 12 bases lining up with TRBD2. The CDR3 is made up of 15 amino acids. Trimming cost V 7 bases and J 2 bases; bases outside gene matches: 4. Germline V gives CDR1 WSHSY, CDR2 SAAADI. In DNA form, the CDR3 reads TGCGCCAGCACCAGGACTAGCGGGATCACAGATACGCAGTATTTT. This sequence encodes CASTRTSGITDTQYF.

The chain has TRBV7-2 and TRBJ1-6; TRBD1 might be the D (5 bases). Trimming removed 1 base at V and 5 bases at J, with 9 bases between. The CDR3 is 15 amino acids. Germline assignment: CDR1 SGHTA and CDR2 FQGNSA. CDR3 bases: TGTGCCAGCAGCTTAGGCGGGGCTGATAATTCACCCCTCCACTTT. Translation: CASSLGGADNSPLHF.

The chain recombines TRBV5-6 with TRBJ2-1; a possible D gene is TRBD2 (6 bases). The germline CDR1 and CDR2 sequences are SGHDT and YYEEEE. V shed 4 bases and J shed 2 bases, with 16 bases lying between them. This CDR3 has 16 amino acids. The CDR3 region is CASSHTQDYPYNEQFF. Here the CDR3 DNA reads TGTGCCAGCAGCCATACACAGGACTACCCCTACAATGAGCAGTTCTTC.

The CDR3 region has the DNA TGTGCCAGCAGTTTAGGACTAGGGGACACCGGGGAGCTGTTTTTT. It translates to CASSLGLGDTGELFF. The rearrangement joins TRBV9 to TRBJ2-2; 7 bases line up with TRBD2. Germline V gene data show CDR1 as SGDLS and CDR2 as YYNGEE. The CDR3 extends over 15 amino acids. J lost 3 bases, V lost 5 bases, and 7 bases had no gene match.

CDR3 bases: TGTGCCTGGGGGCGGAGGGGCTACACCTTC. Its protein product is CAWGRRGYTF. The rearrangement joins TRBV30 to TRBJ1-2; D is ambiguous. The V and J ends lost 5 bases and 8 bases respectively, with 9 bases between them. The germline V gene encodes CDR1 GTSNPN and CDR2 SVGIG (reference sequence). The CDR3 is 10 residues long. Looking up the rest from reference TRBV30 and TRBJ1-2 gives the full variable domain: SQTIHQWPATLVQPVGSPLSLECTVEGTSNPNLYWYRQAAGRGLQLLFYSVGIGQISSEVPQNLSASRPQDRQFILSSKKLLLSDSGFYLCAWGRRGYTFGSGTRLTVV.

This chain connects TRBV19 to TRBJ2-4, with 7 bases that match TRBD2. Looked up from germline, CDR1 is LNHDA and CDR2 is SQIVND (reference sequence). The CDR3 consists of 16 residues. V shed 3 bases and J 0 bases; nucleotides not matched to a gene: 5. CDR3 protein: CASSMGGSLAKNIQYF. The CDR3 bases are TGTGCCAGTAGTATGGGGGGGAGCCTAGCCAAAAACATTCAGTACTTC.

As to this clone: At one boundary the junction diverges from the germline segment, which might be a read error. This chain connects TRBV29-1 to TRBJ1-3, with D hard to call. Germline V lookup: CDR1 SQVTM, CDR2 ANQGSEA. The CDR3 is made up of 12 amino acids. The CDR3 reads CSVEGLGNTIYF. The CDR3 bases are TGCAGCGTCGAAGGTTTGGGAAACACCATATATTTT. The whole variable domain, remainder taken from reference TRBV29-1 and TRBJ1-3, is SAVISQKPSRDICQRGTSLTIQCQVDSQVTMMFWYRQQPGQSLTLIATANQGSEATYESGFVIDKFPISRPNLTFSTLTVSNMSPEDSSIYLCSVEGLGNTIYFGEGSWLTVV.

V usage is TRBV5-1 and J usage is TRBJ2-1; 13 bases align to TRBD2. Trimming removed 2 bases from V and 7 bases from J; junction bases left unmatched: 15. The CDR3 loop spans 19 amino acids. Germline CDR1 and CDR2: SGHRS and YFSETQ. CDR3 bases: TGCGCCAGCAGCTTAGTGGGACTAGCGGGACGACCCGGAGGGAATGAGCAGTTCTTC. This sequence encodes CASSLVGLAGRPGGNEQFF.

CDR3 in DNA: TGCGCCAGCAGTGATCAGCAGGGGTATGGCTACACCTTC. Translated: CASSDQQGYGYTF. V gene TRBV10-1 combines with J gene TRBJ1-2; D is possibly TRBD1 (6 bases). CDR3 length: 13 residues. The germline V gene has CDR1 WNHNN and CDR2 SYGVQD (reference sequence). V was pared by 3 bases and J by 5 bases, with 10 bases between.